Following are 7 T cell receptor beta chains from one sample sequenced in a study of neurological immune-mediated disorders. TCRdb re-analysed the 5' RACE reads in MiXCR, keeping a single row per CDR3 protein. This table has about 46,000 distinct CDR3 sequences, about 1.8% appearing once. Sequencing was done on a sample of PBMCs. These receptors were obtained from a middle-aged woman with multiple sclerosis.

This clonotype showed up many times. J is TRBJ1-1 and V is TRBV20-1; D is uncertain. V dropped 0 bases and J dropped 4 bases, with 9 bases sitting between them. Germline CDR1 reads DFQATT; CDR2 reads SNEGSKA (reference sequence). CDR3 length: 13 residues. CDR3 sequence reads: CSARDNVGTEAFF. The CDR3 DNA sequence: TGCAGTGCTAGAGATAATGTTGGCACTGAAGCTTTCTTT.

Many counts were recorded for this clonotype. This chain connects TRBV6-5 to TRBJ1-2; D gene ambiguous. The CDR3 is made up of 13 amino acids. The germline gives CDR1 MNHEY, CDR2 SVGAGI. Deletions cut 0 bases from V and 8 bases from J, with 10 bases between. CDR3: CASSYSNNRGYTF. CDR3 bases: TGTGCCAGCAGTTACTCGAATAATCGCGGCTACACCTTC.

This clonotype was observed at least ten times. This CDR3 reads CSARGGLREQFF. Written as DNA, the CDR3 is TGCAGTGCTAGGGGCGGTCTCAGGGAGCAGTTCTTC. The chain combines TRBV20-1 with TRBJ2-1; no definite D call. The CDR3 spans 12 residues. V was trimmed by 3 bases and J by 10 bases, leaving 13 bases between them. The germline V gene encodes CDR1 DFQATT and CDR2 SNEGSKA (reference sequence).

At least ten counts were recorded for this clonotype. The chain combines TRBV3-1 with TRBJ1-6; D is ambiguous. The germline V gene has CDR1 LGHDT and CDR2 YNNKEL (reference sequence). This CDR3 is 12 amino acids long. V was trimmed by 8 bases and J by 6 bases, leaving 8 bases between them. The chain's CDR3 is CASETGNSPLHF. Written as DNA, the CDR3 is TGTGCCAGCGAAACCGGTAATTCACCCCTCCACTTT.

For this clonotype: A much bigger clone sits one base away, suggesting this may be a read error. The V call is TRBV20-1, the J call TRBJ2-1; D unresolved. There are 12 residues in the CDR3. CDR1 DFQATT and CDR2 SNEGSKA come from the germline V gene (reference sequence). V was shortened by 7 bases and J by 4 bases, with 11 bases between the two germline ends. CDR3 residues: CSVTTSYNEQFF. In DNA form, the CDR3 reads TGCAGTGTTACAACCAGTTACAATGAGCAGTTCTTC.

This clonotype came up many times. The chain is built from TRBV4-1 and TRBJ1-1, with TRBD1 identical over 8 bases. Per germline, CDR1 MGHRA and CDR2 YSYEKL. This CDR3 contains 14 residues. V was clipped by 3 bases and J by 1 base; unmatched bases: 1. The CDR3 is CASSHGQGNTEAFF. The CDR3 DNA reads TGCGCCAGCAGCCATGGACAGGGGAACACTGAAGCTTTCTTT.

This clonotype was seen ten or more times. For the CDR3, the DNA is TGTGCCAGCAGTTTGGGTGGAGGACATAACTATGGCTACACCTTC. Encoded protein: CASSLGGGHNYGYTF. The genes are TRBV12-3 or TRBV12-4 and TRBJ1-2; tentative D call: TRBD1 (5 bases). The CDR3 consists of 15 residues. V dropped 3 bases and J dropped 1 base, with 12 bases sitting between them.